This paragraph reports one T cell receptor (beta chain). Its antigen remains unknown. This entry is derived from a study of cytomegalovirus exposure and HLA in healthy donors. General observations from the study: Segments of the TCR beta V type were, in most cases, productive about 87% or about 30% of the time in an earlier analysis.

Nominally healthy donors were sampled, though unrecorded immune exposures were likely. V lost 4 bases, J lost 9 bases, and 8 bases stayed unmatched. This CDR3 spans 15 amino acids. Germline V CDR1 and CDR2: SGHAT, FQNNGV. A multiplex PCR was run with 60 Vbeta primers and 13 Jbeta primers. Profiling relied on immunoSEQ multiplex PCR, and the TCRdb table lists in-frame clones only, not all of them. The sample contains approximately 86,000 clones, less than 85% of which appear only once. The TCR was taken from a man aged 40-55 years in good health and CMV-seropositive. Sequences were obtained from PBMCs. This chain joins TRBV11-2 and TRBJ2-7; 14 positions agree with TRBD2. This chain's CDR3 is CASSSGLAGGLGQYF. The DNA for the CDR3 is TGTGCCAGCAGCTCCGGACTAGCGGGAGGACTGGGGCAGTACTTC.